This record looks at one T cell receptor beta chain sequence and its context. Its antigen is unknown. Sequence at one end of the junction differs from germline and may be a read error. The CDR3 is 12 amino acids. CDR1 is MNHNY, CDR2 SVGAGI, per germline (reference sequence). The sample originates from a study of tumor-infiltrating lymphocytes in primary liver carcinoma. Study-wide context: Donors had hepatocellular carcinoma or combined HCC and intrahepatic cholangiocarcinoma. Tumors measured roughly 4 to 10 cm and were stage T1-T3 N0M0.

From approximately 530 ng of total RNA, TCR beta-specific cDNA was reverse-transcribed using a constant-region primer. Three nested multiplex PCR rounds, a slightly modified ARM-PCR method, built the TCR beta libraries. Two initial PCR rounds of ten to eleven cycles each paired TRBV1-TRBV30 forward primers with a C-beta reverse primer. TCRdb reprocessed the multiplex PCR reads with MiXCR, giving one entry per CDR3 protein. The sample holds fewer than 250,000 distinct CDR3 sequences, about 65% seen once. Germline DNA was extracted too, while blood RNA derived from unsorted whole blood. Blood samples of four milliliters were drawn preoperatively. Study-level findings and limits: Pairs of tumor regions overlapped more than tumor-adjacent and tumor-blood pairs did.

The specimen sequenced was peripheral blood. This TCR came from a woman aged 55-70 years with primary liver carcinoma and hepatitis B virus infection. The chain carries TRBV6-6 and TRBJ2-7; tentatively, D is TRBD2 (5 bases). This CDR3 is CASTGNSHEEYF. DNA for the CDR3: TGTGCCAGTACGGGAAATAGCCACGAGGAGTACTTC.